The rows below give T cell receptor beta chains drawn from one sample of a study of T cell responses to AZD1222 COVID-19 vaccine. The assay was immunoSEQ multiplex PCR, and TCRdb's table has in-frame clones only and misses some. Among under 150,000 clones listed, 85% to 95% were seen once. This material consisted of peripheral blood, taken on day 0 of AZD1222 vaccination. Receptors were obtained from an adult in good health. Each CDR3 is given with its conserved first and last residue. The D gene is left open where the match is weak. For some rows the clone size is stated as once, few or many, or as a class when expanded; others skip it.

.	.	TRBV6-1	TRBJ2-7	CASSERGEQYF	TGTGCCAGCAGTGAACGGGGTGAGCAGTACTTC
.	TRBD1	TRBV6-5	TRBJ2-7	CASRTRDRTYEQYF	TGTGCCAGCAGAACCCGGGACAGAACCTACGAGCAGTACTTC
.	TRBD1	TRBV12-3/TRBV12-4	TRBJ1-1	CASSFIRDSEAFF	TGTGCCAGCAGTTTTATCCGGGACAGTGAAGCTTTCTTT
.	.	TRBV6-5	TRBJ1-6	CASKEVISYNSPLHF	TGTGCCAGCAAGGAAGTGATATCCTATAATTCACCCCTCCACTTT
.	.	TRBV7-6	TRBJ1-5	CASSLADNQPQHF	TGTGCCAGCAGCTTGGCAGACAATCAGCCCCAGCATTTT
once	TRBD2	TRBV18	TRBJ2-3	CASSPRQREADTQYF	TGTGCCAGCTCACCACGTCAGCGGGAGGCAGATACGCAGTATTTT
.	TRBD1	TRBV7-8	TRBJ1-2	CASSLGVGGAEVGYTF	TGTGCCAGCAGCTTAGGGGTAGGGGGCGCGGAAGTTGGCTACACCTTC
.	.	TRBV6-4	TRBJ2-1	CASSDSFSSYNEQFF	TGTGCCAGCAGTGACTCGTTTAGTTCCTACAATGAGCAGTTCTTC
.	TRBD1	TRBV7-2	TRBJ2-7	CASSLAGTGGNEQYF	TGTGCCAGCAGCTTAGCGGGGACAGGGGGCAACGAGCAGTACTTC
.	TRBD1	TRBV9	TRBJ1-3	CASSGGQGYGNTIYF	TGTGCCAGCAGCGGTGGACAGGGTTACGGAAACACCATATATTTT
once	.	TRBV7-8	TRBJ1-5	CASSSQLNQPQHF	TGTGCCAGCAGCTCACAGTTGAATCAGCCCCAGCATTTT
.	.	TRBV5-5	TRBJ1-2	CASSPSTNYGYTF	TGTGCCAGCAGCCCTAGTACTAACTATGGCTACACCTTC
once	TRBD1	TRBV18	TRBJ2-1	CASSPPGTGGYNEQFF	TGTGCCAGCTCACCACCGGGGACAGGGGGCTACAATGAGCAGTTCTTC
.	.	TRBV9	TRBJ1-1	CASALGGSTEAFF	TGTGCCAGCGCTCTTGGGGGCAGTACTGAAGCTTTCTTT
.	.	TRBV6-1	TRBJ1-6	CASSEEGPLHF	TGTGCCAGCAGTGAAGAAGGACCCCTCCACTTT
.	.	TRBV5-5	TRBJ2-1	CASSLVSEPTYNEQFF	TGTGCCAGCAGCTTGGTTTCGGAGCCAACTTACAATGAGCAGTTCTTC